This TCR beta chain was found in a study of shared clonotypes between healthy human individuals (dated by TCRdb to 2020 to 2021). Regarding the research as a whole: A few men and two women, aged 18 to 49 years, made up the cohort. For each donor, three plates each were used for CD4 naive and CD4 memory, two plates were used for CD8 naive, and one plate was used for CD8 memory. Leukapheresis yielded between about 0.9 and 9.5 billion PBMCs per donor. Libraries were prepared and TCR repertoires were sequenced by different laboratories using diverse techniques, in order to increase sequencing depth and limit assay-specific biases. To estimate repertoire size and how much clonotype sharing occurs between individuals, the study deeply sequenced the blood TCR repertoires of roughly 5 healthy adults. The paper as a whole reports these results and caveats: Because the study included a small number of donors, the genetic and exposure-history diversity represented was limited. Larger estimated clonotype richness was generally found for naive subsets than for memory subsets. Across a handful of donors, approximately 5% of naive CD4, roughly 3.4% of naive CD8, approximately 2.5% of memory CD4, and about 0.4% of memory CD8 clonotypes were shared. Pairwise subsampling indicated that sequencing depth was expected to affect the degree of clonotype sharing among donors. Only blood was sampled, and tissue TCR repertoires likely differ from those in blood. Compared with non-shared clonotypes, clonotypes shared by all four sorted-subset donors had higher generation probabilities. Rarefaction of sorted-subset datasets indicated incomplete sequencing despite the large sequencing depth.

The trim is 4 bases for V and 6 bases for J, with a gap of 6 bases between the germline ends. There are 11 amino acids in the CDR3, from cysteine to phenylalanine inclusive. Just CDR3 DNA is preserved here, 33 bases in frame from base 1. Per the germline V gene, SQVTM is the CDR1 and ANQGSEA is the CDR2. CD8 naive samples were CD45RO-negative cells positively selected for CCR7, giving a CD45RA+CCR7+ population that excluded TemRA cells. The donors were healthy, HIV-negative adults with no recently reported acute infections or vaccinations. Every donor was a Caucasian adult residing in Nashville, Tennessee, USA. Blood was obtained by leukapheresis, after which PBMCs were separated by Ficoll-Histopaque density gradient centrifugation and cryopreserved in liquid nitrogen vapor phase. Analytical flow cytometry was used to check the purity and quantity of every magnetically sorted T cell population. From each sorted fraction, genomic DNA was isolated and quantified by UV absorbance on a Nanodrop 2000c.

TCR CDR3 regions were amplified from genomic DNA by multiplex PCR using the deep immunoSEQ assay. For each cell subset, the extracted genomic DNA was distributed evenly across all wells of several immunoSEQ 96-well plates, and each plate served as one replicate. For sorted subsets, each replicate PCR was loaded with 150 to 250 ng genomic DNA, equivalent to 30,000 to 35,000 T cell genomes. The purified libraries were quantified using a Qubit 3.0 fluorometer, sized with a Bioanalyzer 2100, and then quantified again using the KAPA Library Quantification kit. Each immunoSEQ 96-well plate was sequenced on its own single-read 150-cycle Illumina NextSeq 550 flow cell. The paper's processing steps were these. Because the immunoSEQ output held only junctional sequences and lacked quality scores, the filtering could not match the filtering applied to full-length reads. To assign V/J genes and CDR3, sequences were annotated using PyIR, a Python wrapper for IgBLAST v1.9, with IMGT germline references. Reads were filtered out if the reads had weak V/J assignments (E-value above 1e-6), no CDR3, stop codons, out-of-frame junctions, or ambiguous translated residues. V3J clonotypes were defined by identical inferred V gene, J gene, and CDR3 amino acid sequence. Percentage overlap between repertoires was computed as shared unique clonotypes divided by the size of the smaller repertoire. RTK rarefaction, the Chao1 estimator, and Recon v2.1 estimates of unobserved clonotypes were used to assess repertoire richness. Generation probabilities for all TCRbeta clonotypes obtained by the gDNA method from a handful of donors were computed using OLGA. Imported from immuneACCESS, the table was reduced by TCRdb to in-frame sequences with V and J called. These copies leave out some clones; in studies compared against another copy, an unresolved V gene accounts for under half, and the cause of the remainder is not known. V and J calls plus clone size are reproduced from that table; the DNA served to infer D and trimming. For this sample there are a few million clones; 93% appear just once. The ten most abundant clones make up more than 1.5% of the sample.

This clone has a handful of counts. No cognate antigen has been identified for it. No base qualities exist here, and no much larger clone lies one base off it. This sequence was found in a man aged 18 to 29 in good health. Some clones in this sample may be carry-over from other donors' samples. The rearranged segments are TRBV29-1 and TRBJ2-2, with the D gene uncertain. Sequencing was performed on naive CD8+ T cells from PBMCs. The cell subset or site label, read with the paper, signifies: CD45RA+CCR7+. Here the CDR3 is given as CSVVRSGELFF. The sequence in DNA is TGCAGCGTTGTTCGGTCCGGGGAGCTGTTTTTT.